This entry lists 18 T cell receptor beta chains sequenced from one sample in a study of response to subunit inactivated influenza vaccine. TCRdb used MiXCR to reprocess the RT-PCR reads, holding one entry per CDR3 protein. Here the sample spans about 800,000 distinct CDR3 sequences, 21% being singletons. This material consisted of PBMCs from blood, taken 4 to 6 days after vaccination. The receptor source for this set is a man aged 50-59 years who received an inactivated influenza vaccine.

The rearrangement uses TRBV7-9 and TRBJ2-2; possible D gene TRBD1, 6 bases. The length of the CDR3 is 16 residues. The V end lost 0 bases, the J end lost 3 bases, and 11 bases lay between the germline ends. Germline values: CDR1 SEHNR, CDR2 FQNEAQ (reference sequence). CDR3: CASSLAPGHYTGELFF. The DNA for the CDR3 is TGTGCCAGCAGCTTAGCGCCGGGACACTACACCGGGGAGCTGTTTTTT.

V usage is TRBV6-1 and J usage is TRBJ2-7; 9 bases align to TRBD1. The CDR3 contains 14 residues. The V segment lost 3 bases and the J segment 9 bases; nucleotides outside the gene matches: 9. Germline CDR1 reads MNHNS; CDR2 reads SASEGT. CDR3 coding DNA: TGTGCCAGCAGTGAGTCCCCGGGACAGGGTGGGCAGTACTTC. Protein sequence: CASSESPGQGGQYF.

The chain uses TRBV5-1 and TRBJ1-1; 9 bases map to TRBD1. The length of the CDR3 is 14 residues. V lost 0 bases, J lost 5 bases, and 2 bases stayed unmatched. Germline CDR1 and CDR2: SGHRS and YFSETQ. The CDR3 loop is CASSLGDRVTEAFF. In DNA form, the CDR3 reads TGCGCCAGCAGCTTGGGGGACAGGGTAACTGAAGCTTTCTTT.

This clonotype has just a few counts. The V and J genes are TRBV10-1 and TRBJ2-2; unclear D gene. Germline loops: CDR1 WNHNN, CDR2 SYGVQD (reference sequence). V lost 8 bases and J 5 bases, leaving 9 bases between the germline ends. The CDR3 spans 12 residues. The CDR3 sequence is CASGTLTGELFF. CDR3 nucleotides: TGCGCCAGCGGAACGTTGACCGGGGAGCTGTTTTTT.

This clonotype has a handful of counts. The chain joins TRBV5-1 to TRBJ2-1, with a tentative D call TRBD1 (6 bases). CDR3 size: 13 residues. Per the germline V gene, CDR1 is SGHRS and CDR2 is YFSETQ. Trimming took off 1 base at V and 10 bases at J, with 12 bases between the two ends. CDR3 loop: CASSLSQGQEQFF. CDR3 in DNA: TGCGCCAGCAGCTTGTCCCAGGGGCAGGAGCAGTTCTTC.

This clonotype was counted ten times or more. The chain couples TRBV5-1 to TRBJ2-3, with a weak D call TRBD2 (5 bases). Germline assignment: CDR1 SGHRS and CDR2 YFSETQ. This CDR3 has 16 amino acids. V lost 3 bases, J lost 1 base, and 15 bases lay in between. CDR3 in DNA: TGCGCCAGCAGCTGGAGGAATGGGTTCGGCACAGATACGCAGTATTTT. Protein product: CASSWRNGFGTDTQYF.

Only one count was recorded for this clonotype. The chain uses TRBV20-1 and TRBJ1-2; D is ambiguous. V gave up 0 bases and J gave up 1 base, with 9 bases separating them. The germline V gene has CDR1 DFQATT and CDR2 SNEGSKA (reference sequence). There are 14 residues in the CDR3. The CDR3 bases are TGCAGTGCTAGAGATATGGGGAGTAACTATGGCTACACCTTC. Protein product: CSARDMGSNYGYTF.

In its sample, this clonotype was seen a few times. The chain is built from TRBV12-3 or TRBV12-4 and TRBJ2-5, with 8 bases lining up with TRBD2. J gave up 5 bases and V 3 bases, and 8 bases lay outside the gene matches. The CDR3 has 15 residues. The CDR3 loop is CASSFEGLVRETQYF. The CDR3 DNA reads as TGTGCCAGCAGTTTTGAGGGACTAGTTAGGGAGACCCAGTACTTC.

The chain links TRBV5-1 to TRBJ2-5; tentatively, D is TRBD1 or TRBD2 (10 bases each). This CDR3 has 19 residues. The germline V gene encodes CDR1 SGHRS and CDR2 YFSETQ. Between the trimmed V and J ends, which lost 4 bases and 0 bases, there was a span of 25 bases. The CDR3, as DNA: TGCGCCAGCAGCAAGGGACAGGGGAGGACTAGCGGCTACCAAGAGACCCAGTACTTC. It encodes CASSKGQGRTSGYQETQYF.

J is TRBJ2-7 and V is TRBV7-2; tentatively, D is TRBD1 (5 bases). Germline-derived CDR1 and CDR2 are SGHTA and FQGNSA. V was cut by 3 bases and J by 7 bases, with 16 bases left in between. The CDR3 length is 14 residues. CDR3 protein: CASSFGRALGEQYF. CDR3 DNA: TGTGCCAGCAGCTTTGGCAGGGCCCTAGGGGAGCAGTACTTC.

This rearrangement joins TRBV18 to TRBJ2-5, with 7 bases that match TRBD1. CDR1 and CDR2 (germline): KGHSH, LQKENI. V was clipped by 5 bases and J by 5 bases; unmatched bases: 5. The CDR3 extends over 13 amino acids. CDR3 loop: CASSSGQVETQYF. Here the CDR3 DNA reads TGTGCCAGCTCATCCGGACAGGTGGAGACCCAGTACTTC.

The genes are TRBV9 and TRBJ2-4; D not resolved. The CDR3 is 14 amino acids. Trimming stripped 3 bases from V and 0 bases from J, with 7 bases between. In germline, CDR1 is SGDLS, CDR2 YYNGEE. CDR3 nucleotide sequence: TGTGCCAGCAGCGCCGCTTTAGCCAAAAACATTCAGTACTTC. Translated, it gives CASSAALAKNIQYF. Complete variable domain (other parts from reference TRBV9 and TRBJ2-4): DSGVTQTPKHLITATGQRVTLRCSPRSGDLSVYWYQQSLDQGLQFLIQYYNGEERAKGNILERFSAQQFPDLHSELNLSSLELGDSALYFCASSAALAKNIQYFGAGTRLSVL.

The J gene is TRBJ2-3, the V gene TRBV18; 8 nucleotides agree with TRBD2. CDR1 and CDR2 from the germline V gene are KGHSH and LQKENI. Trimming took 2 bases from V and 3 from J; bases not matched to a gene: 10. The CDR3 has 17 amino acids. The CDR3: CASSPRLPGGRTDTQYF. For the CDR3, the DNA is TGTGCCAGCTCACCAAGGTTGCCGGGGGGGCGAACAGATACGCAGTATTTT. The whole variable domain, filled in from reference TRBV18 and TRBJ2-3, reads NAGVMQNPRHLVRRRGQEARLRCSPMKGHSHVYWYRQLPEEGLKFMVYLQKENIIDESGMPKERFSAEFPKEGPSILRIQQVVRGDSAAYFCASSPRLPGGRTDTQYFGPGTRLTVL.

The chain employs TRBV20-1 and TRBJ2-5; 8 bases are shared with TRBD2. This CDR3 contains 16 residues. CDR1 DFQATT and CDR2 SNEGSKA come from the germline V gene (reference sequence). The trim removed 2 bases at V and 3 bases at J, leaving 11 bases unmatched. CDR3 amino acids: CSARIPRRGVKETQYF. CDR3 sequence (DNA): TGCAGTGCTAGAATACCCCGGCGGGGGGTAAAAGAGACCCAGTACTTC.

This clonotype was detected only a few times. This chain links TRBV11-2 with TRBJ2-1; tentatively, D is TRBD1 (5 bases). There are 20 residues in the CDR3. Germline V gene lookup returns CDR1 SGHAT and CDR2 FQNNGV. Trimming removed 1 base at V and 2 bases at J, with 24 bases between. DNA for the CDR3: TGTGCCAGCAGCTTAGGTGCAGGGAAAACATTGACATTCCCCTACAATGAGCAGTTCTTC. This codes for CASSLGAGKTLTFPYNEQFF.

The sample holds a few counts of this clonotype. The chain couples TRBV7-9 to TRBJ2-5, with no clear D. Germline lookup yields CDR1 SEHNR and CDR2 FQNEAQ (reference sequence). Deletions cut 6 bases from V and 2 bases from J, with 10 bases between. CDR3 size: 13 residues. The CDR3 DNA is TGTGCCAGCAGAGCGCCACAGCAAGAGACCCAGTACTTC. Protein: CASRAPQQETQYF.

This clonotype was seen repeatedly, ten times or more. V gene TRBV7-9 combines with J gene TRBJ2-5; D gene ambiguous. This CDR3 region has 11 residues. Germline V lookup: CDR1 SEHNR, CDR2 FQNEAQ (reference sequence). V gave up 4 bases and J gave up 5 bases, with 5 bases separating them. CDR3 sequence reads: CASSSSETQYF. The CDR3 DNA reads TGTGCCAGCAGCTCTTCGGAGACCCAGTACTTC.

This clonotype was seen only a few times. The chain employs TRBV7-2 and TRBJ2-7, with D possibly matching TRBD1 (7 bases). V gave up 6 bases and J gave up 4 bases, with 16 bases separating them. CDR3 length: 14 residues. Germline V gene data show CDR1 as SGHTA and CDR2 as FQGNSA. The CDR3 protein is CASSPAGGRYEQYF. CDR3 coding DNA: TGTGCCAGCAGTCCCGCAGGGGGGCGATACGAGCAGTACTTC.